This T cell receptor beta chain originates from a study of human T cells and chemical hapten exposure. The overall study: Minor pooled library volume differences mainly drove per-sample TCR yield variation.

This sample's time point: pre-sensitization, week 0. The treatment denotes: therapeutic diphenylcyclopropenone sensitization with weekly scalp DPC. TCRdb reanalysed the RACE reads using MiXCR and keeps one entry per CDR3 protein. The sample carries fewer than 300,000 distinct CDR3 sequences, over 8% recorded once. The CDR3 length is 16 residues. In germline, CDR1 is MDHEN, CDR2 SYDVKM. J gave up 0 bases and V 4 bases, and 3 bases lay outside the gene matches. J is TRBJ2-7 and V is TRBV28; 13 nucleotides match TRBD2. The TCR comes from a woman in her thirties or forties with alopecia areata. Some clones in this sample may be carry-over from other donors' samples. The sequenced sample was whole blood, obtained in connection with sensitization to the hapten diphenylcyclopropenone (DPC). The CDR3 region has the DNA TGTGCCAGCAGTTCCGGACTAGCGGGAGACTCCTACGAGCAGTACTTC. Its protein is CASSSGLAGDSYEQYF.